One T cell receptor (beta chain) is described in this entry. Its antigen is still unknown. These data come from a study of CD4+ T cells in melanoma. Study results and caveats: CD8+ T cell, macrophage and B cell function reportedly correlated with neoantigen-specific CD4+ T cells. In melanoma, neoantigen-specific CD4+ T cells reportedly differed in differentiation state.

Germline loops: CDR1 SNHLY, CDR2 FYNNEI. This CDR3 has 16 amino acids. V was trimmed by 7 bases and J by 0 bases, leaving 13 bases between them. Profiled with immunoSEQ multiplex PCR; TCRdb holds only in-frame clones, not every one. The data show approximately 9,500 clones, with around three quarters seen just once and 20% to 25% held by the top ten. This sequence joins TRBV2 and TRBJ1-6, with D perhaps matching TRBD1 (6 bases). The sample taken for sequencing was cells from a culture (not recorded whether cultured in vitro). This TCR was recovered from a human donor with melanoma. The CDR3 spells CASKDRTSSYNSPLHF. CDR3 nucleotide sequence: TGTGCCAGCAAGGACAGAACAAGCTCCTATAATTCACCCCTCCACTTT.